Sequencing of this T cell receptor beta chain was carried out in a study of graft-versus-host responses after intestinal transplantation. Looking at the study overall: Transplantation in recipients was multivisceral, liver-intestinal, or isolated intestinal. Anti-thymocyte globulin induction, then tacrolimus and steroids for about three years, went to all recipients. Overall study findings and caveats: GvH clones appeared in recipient marrow, some first in ileum or blood.

Notes on this clone: Its specificity is not known.

Method: immunoSEQ multiplex PCR; TCRdb's copy keeps in-frame clones and lacks some. Among over 15,000 clones, about nine tenths were seen once, and the ten largest hold 9.4%. Trimming removed 7 bases from V and 11 bases from J, with 15 bases in between. CDR3 size: 11 residues. Per germline, CDR1 MDHEN and CDR2 SYDVKM. The sequenced sample was PBMCs, obtained approximately 33 weeks after intestinal transplant. The chain links TRBV28 to TRBJ2-7; no firm D call. The source of this sequence is a human patient who received an intestinal transplant, so some T cells may come from the graft donor. CDR3 residues: CASTLGTREYF. Here the CDR3 DNA reads TGTGCCAGCACCCTCGGTACACGGGAGTACTTC.